This T cell receptor beta chain was recovered during a study of OX40 agonist ivuxolimab in advanced cancers. Notes on the study in general: Patients with a partial response at 0.1-3.0 mg/kg had among the lowest clonal expansion.

Repertoires were generated with immunoSEQ multiplex PCR, while TCRdb's copy carries only in-frame clones and drops some. The sample consists of around 19,000 clones, more than 60% of them appearing once. Concerning this clone: Its antigen is undetermined.

The V gene's germline CDR1 is SGHDN and CDR2 FVKESK. CDR3 length: 16 residues. V dropped 4 bases and J dropped 5; count of bases not matched to a gene: 9. This clonotype was sampled from an adult with an advanced solid tumor such as melanoma, head and neck, liver or kidney cancer. The sequenced sample was CD4+ or CD8+ T cells sorted from blood, obtained in a trial of the OX40 agonist ivuxolimab. The chain joins TRBV14 to TRBJ2-7; 12 bases are shared with TRBD2. The CDR3 nucleotides read TGTGCCAGCAGCCCCCATCGGCTAGCGGGGGGGAACGAGCAGTACTTC. Protein sequence: CASSPHRLAGGNEQYF.